This TCR beta chain came from a study of blood T cell repertoires in COVID-19. Study-wide context: T cells, B-cell-depleted T cells, or PBMCs provided the cDNA or gDNA that served as material.

Authors' processing steps: For nucleated cells, counts were estimated from reference gene primer amplification. Here immunoSEQ multiplex PCR was the method, and the copy in TCRdb shows in-frame clones only, minus some. The V and J calls and the clone size are those of that table, but D and trimming were determined from the DNA. The data hold approximately 210,000 clones, with 86% observed a single time. Seattle's cohort entered during active infection and was followed longitudinally. Sequences were obtained from peripheral blood. This sequence was found in a man aged 45-60 years with COVID-19, enrolled during active disease.

The CDR3 region has the DNA TGTGCCAGTAGTATTAGTGGCAGGAATGGTGAAAAACTGTTTTTT. As protein: CASSISGRNGEKLFF. The V gene is TRBV19, the J gene TRBJ1-4; D not resolved. V was trimmed by 3 bases and J by 7 bases, leaving 15 bases between them. CDR1 and CDR2 from the germline V gene are LNHDA and SQIVND (reference sequence). CDR3 size: 15 residues.